This T cell receptor (beta chain) comes out of a study of identifying expanded T cells in peripheral blood. Only in-frame clones appear in the TCRdb table, and some are missing; sequencing was by immunoSEQ multiplex PCR. Among tens of thousands of clones listed, roughly 90% were seen once. To note about this clone: What it binds is unknown.

The germline CDR1 and CDR2 sequences are SNHLY and FYNNEI. Trimming took 4 bases from V and 6 from J, leaving 13 bases between them. The CDR3 contains 14 residues. Study outcomes and limitations: Over approximately two and four weeks, about 16 and 19 clones changed, versus approximately 1.2 between replicates.

The sequence derives from a person aged 18 to 75 in good health. The chain carries TRBV2 and TRBJ1-5, with D maybe TRBD1 (6 bases). Sequenced material: blood. The CDR3 spells CASSVGGGSQPQHF. CDR3 in DNA: TGTGCCAGCAGTGTGGGAGGGGGAAGTCAGCCCCAGCATTTT.